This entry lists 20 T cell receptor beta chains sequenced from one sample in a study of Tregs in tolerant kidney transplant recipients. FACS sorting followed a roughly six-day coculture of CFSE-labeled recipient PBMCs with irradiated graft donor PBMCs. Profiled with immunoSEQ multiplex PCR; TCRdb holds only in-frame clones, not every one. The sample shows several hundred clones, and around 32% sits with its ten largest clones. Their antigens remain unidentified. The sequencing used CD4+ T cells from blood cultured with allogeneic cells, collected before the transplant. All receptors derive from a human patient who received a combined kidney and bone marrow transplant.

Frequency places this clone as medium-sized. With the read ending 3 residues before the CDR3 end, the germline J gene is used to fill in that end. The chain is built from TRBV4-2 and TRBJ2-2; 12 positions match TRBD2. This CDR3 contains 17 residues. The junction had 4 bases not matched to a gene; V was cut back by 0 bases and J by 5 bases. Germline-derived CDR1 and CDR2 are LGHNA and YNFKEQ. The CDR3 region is CASSQELAGGKTGELFF. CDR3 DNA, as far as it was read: TGTGCCAGCAGCCAAGAACTAGCGGGAGGAAAAACCGGGGAG.

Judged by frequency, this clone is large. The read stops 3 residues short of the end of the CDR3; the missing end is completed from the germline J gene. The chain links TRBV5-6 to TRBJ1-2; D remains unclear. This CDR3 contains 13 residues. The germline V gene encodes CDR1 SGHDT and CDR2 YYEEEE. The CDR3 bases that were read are TGTGCCAGCAGCTTGGAAAGGGTTCGGGGC. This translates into CASSLERVRG. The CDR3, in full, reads CASSLERVRGYTF.

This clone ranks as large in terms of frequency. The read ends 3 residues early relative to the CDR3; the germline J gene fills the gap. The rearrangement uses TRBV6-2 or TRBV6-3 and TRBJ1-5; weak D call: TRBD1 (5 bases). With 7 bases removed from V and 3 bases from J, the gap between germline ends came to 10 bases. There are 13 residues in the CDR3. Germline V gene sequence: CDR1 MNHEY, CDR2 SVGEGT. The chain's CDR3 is CASNGHANQPQHF. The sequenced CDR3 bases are TGTGCCAGCAACGGACATGCCAATCAGCCC.

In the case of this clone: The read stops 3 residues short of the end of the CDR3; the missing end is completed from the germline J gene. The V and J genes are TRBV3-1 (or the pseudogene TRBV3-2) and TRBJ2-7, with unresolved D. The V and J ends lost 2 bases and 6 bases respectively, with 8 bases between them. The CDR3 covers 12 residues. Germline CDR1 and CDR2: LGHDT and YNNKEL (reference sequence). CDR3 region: CASSQSDTEQYF. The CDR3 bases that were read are TGTGCCAGCAGCCAATCCGACACCGAG.

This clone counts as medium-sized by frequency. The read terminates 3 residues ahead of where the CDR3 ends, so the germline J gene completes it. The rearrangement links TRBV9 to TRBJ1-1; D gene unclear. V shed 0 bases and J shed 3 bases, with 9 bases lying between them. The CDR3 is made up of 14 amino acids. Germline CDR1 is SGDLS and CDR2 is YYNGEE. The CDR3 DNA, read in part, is TGTGCCAGCAGCGTAGCGGGGTGGGACACTGAA. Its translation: CASSVAGWDTE. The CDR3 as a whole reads CASSVAGWDTEAFF. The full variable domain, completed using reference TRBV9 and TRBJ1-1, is DSGVTQTPKHLITATGQRVTLRCSPRSGDLSVYWYQQSLDQGLQFLIQYYNGEERAKGNILERFSAQQFPDLHSELNLSSLELGDSALYFCASSVAGWDTEAFFGQGTRLTVV.

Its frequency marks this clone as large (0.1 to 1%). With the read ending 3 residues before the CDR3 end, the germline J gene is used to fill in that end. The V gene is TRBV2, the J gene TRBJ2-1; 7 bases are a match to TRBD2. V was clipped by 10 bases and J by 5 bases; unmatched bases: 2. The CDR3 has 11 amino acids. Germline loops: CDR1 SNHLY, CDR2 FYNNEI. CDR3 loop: CATGGNNEQFF. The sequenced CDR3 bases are TGTGCCACCGGGGGGAACAATGAG.

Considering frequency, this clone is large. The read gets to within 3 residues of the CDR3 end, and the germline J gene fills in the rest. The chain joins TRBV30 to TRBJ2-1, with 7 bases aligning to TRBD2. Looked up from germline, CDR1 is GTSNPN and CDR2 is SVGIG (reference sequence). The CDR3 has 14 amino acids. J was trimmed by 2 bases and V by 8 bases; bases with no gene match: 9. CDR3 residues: CAAKRGDTYNEQFF. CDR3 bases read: TGTGCCGCGAAGCGGGGAGACACCTACAATGAG.

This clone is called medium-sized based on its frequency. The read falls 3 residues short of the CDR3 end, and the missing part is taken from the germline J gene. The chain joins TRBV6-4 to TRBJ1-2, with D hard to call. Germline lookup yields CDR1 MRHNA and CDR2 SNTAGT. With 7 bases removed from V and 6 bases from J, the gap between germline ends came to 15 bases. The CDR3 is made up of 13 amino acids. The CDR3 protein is CASNHSQPDGYTF. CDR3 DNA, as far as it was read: TGTGCCAGCAACCACAGCCAGCCGGATGGC.

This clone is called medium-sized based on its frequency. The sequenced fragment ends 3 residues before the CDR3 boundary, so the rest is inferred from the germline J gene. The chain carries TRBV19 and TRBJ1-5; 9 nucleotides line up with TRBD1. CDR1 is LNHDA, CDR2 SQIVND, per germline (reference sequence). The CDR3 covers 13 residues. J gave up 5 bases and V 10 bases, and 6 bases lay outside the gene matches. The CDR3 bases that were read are TGTGCCACGGCCTGGACAGGGGATCAGCCC. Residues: CATAWTGDQP. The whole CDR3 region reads CATAWTGDQPQHF.

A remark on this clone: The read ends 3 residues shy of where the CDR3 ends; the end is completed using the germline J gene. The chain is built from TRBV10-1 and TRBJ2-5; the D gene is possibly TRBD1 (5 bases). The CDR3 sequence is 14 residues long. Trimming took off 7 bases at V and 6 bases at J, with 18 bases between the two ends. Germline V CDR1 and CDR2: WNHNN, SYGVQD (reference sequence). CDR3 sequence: CASTGKLGNKTQYF. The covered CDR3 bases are TGCGCCAGCACAGGGAAGTTAGGAAATAAGACC.

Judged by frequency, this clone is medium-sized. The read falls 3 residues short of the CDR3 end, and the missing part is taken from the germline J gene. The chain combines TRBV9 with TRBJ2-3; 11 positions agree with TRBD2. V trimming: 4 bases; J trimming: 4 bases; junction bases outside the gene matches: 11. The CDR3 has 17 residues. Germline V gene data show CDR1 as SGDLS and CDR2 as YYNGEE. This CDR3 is CASSHSTSGRSADTQYF. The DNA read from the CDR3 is TGTGCCAGCAGCCATAGCACTAGCGGGAGAAGCGCAGATACG.

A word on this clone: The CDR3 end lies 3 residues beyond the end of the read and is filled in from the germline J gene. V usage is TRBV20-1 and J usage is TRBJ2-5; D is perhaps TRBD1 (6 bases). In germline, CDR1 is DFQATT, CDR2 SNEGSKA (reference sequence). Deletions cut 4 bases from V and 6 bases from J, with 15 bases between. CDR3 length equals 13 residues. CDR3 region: CSAIPRGNKTQYF. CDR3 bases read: TGCAGTGCTATCCCCAGGGGCAATAAGACC.

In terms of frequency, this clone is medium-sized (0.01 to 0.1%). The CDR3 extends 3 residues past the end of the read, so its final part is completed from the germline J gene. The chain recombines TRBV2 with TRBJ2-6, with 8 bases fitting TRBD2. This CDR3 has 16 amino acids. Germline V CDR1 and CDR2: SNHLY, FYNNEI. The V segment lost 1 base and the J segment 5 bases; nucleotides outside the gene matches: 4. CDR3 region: CASSEDGGAWANVLTF. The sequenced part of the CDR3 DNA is TGTGCCAGCAGTGAAGACGGGGGGGCCTGGGCCAACGTC.

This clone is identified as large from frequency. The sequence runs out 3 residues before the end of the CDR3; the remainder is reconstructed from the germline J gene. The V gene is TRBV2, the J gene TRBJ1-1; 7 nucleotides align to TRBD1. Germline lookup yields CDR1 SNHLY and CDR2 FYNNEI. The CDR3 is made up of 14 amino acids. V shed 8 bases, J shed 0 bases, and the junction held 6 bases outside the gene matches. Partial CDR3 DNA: TGTGCCAGCTTGTCGGGACAGTTGAACACTGAA. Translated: CASLSGQLNTE. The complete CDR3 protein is CASLSGQLNTEAFF.

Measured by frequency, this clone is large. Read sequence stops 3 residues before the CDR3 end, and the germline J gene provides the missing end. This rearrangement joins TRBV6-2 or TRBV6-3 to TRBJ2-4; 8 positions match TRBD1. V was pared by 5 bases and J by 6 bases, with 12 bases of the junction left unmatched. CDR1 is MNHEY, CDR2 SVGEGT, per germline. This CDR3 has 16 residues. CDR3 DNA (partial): TGTGCCAGCAGTCCCAGGGGGCTAATGATAACAAACATT. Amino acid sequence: CASSPRGLMITNI. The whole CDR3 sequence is CASSPRGLMITNIQYF.

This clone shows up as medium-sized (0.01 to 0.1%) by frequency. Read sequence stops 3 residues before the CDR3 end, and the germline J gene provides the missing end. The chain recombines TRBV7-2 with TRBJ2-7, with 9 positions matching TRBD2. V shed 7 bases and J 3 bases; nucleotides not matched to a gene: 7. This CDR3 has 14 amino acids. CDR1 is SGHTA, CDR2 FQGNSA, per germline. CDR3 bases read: TGTGCCAGCAAACTAGCGGGTTCCAACTACGAG. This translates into CASKLAGSNYE. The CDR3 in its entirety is CASKLAGSNYEQYF.

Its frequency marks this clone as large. The CDR3: CASNYNTGELFF. The sequenced part of the CDR3 DNA is TGTGCCAGCAATTATAACACCGGGGAG. This chain joins TRBV28 and TRBJ2-2; D gene uncertain. The CDR3 end is not reached by the read, which stops 3 residues before it; the germline J gene fills it in. CDR1 and CDR2 from the germline V gene are MDHEN and SYDVKM. The CDR3 is made up of 12 amino acids. The germline V and J ends were trimmed by 7 bases and 2 bases, with 5 bases remaining between them.

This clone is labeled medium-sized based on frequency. This CDR3 reads CASSFSGADSPLHF. The DNA read from the CDR3 is TGTGCCAGCAGCTTTTCAGGAGCCGATTCACCC. The J gene is TRBJ1-6, the V gene TRBV5-8; D ambiguous. The read ends 3 residues shy of where the CDR3 ends; the end is completed using the germline J gene. Germline lookup yields CDR1 SGHTS and CDR2 YDEGEE. Trimming removed 2 bases at V and 8 bases at J, with 11 bases between. The CDR3 is made up of 14 amino acids.

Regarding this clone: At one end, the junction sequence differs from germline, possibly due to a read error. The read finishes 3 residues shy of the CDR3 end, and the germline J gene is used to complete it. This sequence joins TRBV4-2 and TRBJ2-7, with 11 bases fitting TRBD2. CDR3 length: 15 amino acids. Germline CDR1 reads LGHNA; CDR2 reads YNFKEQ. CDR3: CASSRGTSGIYEQYF. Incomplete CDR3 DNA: TGCGCCAGCAGCCGAGGGACTAGCGGAATATACGAG.

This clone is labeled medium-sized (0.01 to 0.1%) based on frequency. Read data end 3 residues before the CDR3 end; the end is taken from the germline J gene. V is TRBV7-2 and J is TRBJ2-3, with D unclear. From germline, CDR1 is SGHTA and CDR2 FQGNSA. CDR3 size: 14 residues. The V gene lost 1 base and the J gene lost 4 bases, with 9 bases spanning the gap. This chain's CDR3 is CASSLDHSADTQYF. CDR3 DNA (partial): TGTGCCAGCAGCTTAGATCACAGTGCAGATACG.